Here is one TCR beta chain with its context. Its antigen is unidentified. A read error is possible here, since a much larger clone lies one base away. Germline V lookup: CDR1 MNHNS, CDR2 SASEGT. The CDR3 runs to 16 residues. These data belong to a study of CD8+CD57+ T cells in acquired aplastic anemia. General study points: Patients and controls shared twenty-nine CD8+ CDR3 sequences, highly expressed in patients.

Profiling that covered TCR beta VDJ and CDR3 relied on genomic DNA as its template. TCRdb re-derived calls from the reads in MiXCR, one entry per CDR3 protein. Here the sample spans about 130,000 distinct CDR3 sequences, around 41% being singletons. The receptor comes from a human donor in good health, serving as a control. V gene TRBV6-1 combines with J gene TRBJ1-3; D not certain. The sequenced material came from sorted CD4+, CD8+, or CD8+CD57+ T cells (not recorded which) from PBMCs. The CDR3 DNA is TGTGCCAGCAGTGACGCGGCCGTCAGCTCTGGAAAAACCATATATTTT. It encodes CASSDAAVSSGKTIYF.